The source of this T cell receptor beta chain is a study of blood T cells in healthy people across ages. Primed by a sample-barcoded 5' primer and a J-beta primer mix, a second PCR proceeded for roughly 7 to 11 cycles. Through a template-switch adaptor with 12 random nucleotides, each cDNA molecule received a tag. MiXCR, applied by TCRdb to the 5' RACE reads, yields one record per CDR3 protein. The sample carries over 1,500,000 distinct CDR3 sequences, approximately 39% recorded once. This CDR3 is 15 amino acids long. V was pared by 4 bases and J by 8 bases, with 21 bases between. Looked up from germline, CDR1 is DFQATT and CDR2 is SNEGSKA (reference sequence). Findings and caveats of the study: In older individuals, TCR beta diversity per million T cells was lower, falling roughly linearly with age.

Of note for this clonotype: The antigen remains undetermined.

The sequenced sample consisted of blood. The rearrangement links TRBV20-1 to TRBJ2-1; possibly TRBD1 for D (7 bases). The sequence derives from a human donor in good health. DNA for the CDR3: TGCAGTGCTACCGACCCCAGGGGGGTGATTCATGAGCAGTTCTTC. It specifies CSATDPRGVIHEQFF.